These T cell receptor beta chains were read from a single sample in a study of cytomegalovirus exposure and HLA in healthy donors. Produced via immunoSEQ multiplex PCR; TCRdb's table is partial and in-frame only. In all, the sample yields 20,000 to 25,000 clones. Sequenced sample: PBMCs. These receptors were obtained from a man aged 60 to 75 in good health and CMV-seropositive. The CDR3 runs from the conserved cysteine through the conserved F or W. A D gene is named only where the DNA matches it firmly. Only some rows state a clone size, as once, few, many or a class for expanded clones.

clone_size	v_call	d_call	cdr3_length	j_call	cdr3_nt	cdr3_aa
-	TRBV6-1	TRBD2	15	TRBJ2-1	TGTGCCAGCAGTGAAGTAGCGGGAGGGCCGGATGAGCAGTTCTTC	CASSEVAGGPDEQFF
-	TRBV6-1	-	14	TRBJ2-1	TGTGCCAGTCAAACAGCGGGCTCCTACAATGAGCAGTTCTTC	CASQTAGSYNEQFF
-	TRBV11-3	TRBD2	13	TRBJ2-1	TGTGCCAGCAGCCCTCGACTAGCCAATGAGCAGTTCTTC	CASSPRLANEQFF
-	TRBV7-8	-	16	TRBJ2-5	TGTGCCAGCAGCTTAGGGTTTCAGGGGCAACAAGAGACCCAGTACTTC	CASSLGFQGQQETQYF
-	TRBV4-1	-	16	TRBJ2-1	TGCGCCAGCAGCCAAGATCTTATACGACTAGTCGGTGAGCAGTTCTTC	CASSQDLIRLVGEQFF
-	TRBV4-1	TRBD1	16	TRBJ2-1	TGCGCCAGCAGCCTCGGACGGAGACAGGGAAACAATGAGCAGTTCTTC	CASSLGRRQGNNEQFF
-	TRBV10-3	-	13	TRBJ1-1	TGTGCCATCAGTGCCAGGGGCGACACTGAAGCTTTCTTT	CAISARGDTEAFF
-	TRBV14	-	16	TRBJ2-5	TGTGCCAGCAGCCATCCGACTCTAGCGTTTCAAGAGACCCAGTACTTC	CASSHPTLAFQETQYF
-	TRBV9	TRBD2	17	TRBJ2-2	TGTGCCAGCAGCGTAGCTATAGCGGGGGCGAACACCGGGGAGCTGTTTTTT	CASSVAIAGANTGELFF
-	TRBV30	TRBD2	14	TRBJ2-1	TGTGCCTGGAGGGGAAATAGCGGGAGGGAAGAGCAGTTCTTC	CAWRGNSGREEQFF
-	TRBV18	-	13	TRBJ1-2	TGTGCCAGCTCACGGCAACAGAACTATGGCTACACCTTC	CASSRQQNYGYTF
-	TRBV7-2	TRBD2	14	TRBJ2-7	TGTGCCAGCAGCTTGTTACAGCGGGAGAGCGAGCAGTACTTC	CASSLLQRESEQYF
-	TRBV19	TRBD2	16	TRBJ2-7	TGTGCCAGTAGTATTTTTGTTGCGGGAGAAAACTTCGAGCAGTACTTC	CASSIFVAGENFEQYF
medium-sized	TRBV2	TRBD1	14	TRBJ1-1	TGTGCCAGCAGTGTACGGACAGGGAACACTGAAGCTTTCTTT	CASSVRTGNTEAFF
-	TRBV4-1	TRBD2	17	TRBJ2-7	TGCGCCAGCAGCAAACAGGGACTAGCGGGAGGGTCCTACGAGCAGTACTTC	CASSKQGLAGGSYEQYF
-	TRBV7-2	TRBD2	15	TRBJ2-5	TGTGCCAGCAGCTTCGGGAGCGTAGCGGGAGAGACCCAGTACTTC	CASSFGSVAGETQYF
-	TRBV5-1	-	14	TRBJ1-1	TGCGCCAGCCGCGAATTGACAGAGAACACTGAAGCTTTCTTT	CASRELTENTEAFF
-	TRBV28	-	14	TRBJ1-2	TGTGCCAGCAGTTTATTGGGGGGGAACTATGGCTACACCTTC	CASSLLGGNYGYTF
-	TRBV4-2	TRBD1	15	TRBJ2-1	TGTGCCAGCAGCCAGGGGGGACAGGGGGCAAATGAGCAGTTCTTC	CASSQGGQGANEQFF
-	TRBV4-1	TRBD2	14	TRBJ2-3	TGCGCCAGCAGCCAAGAGGGCAGCGGGGGGCCCCCGTATTTT	CASSQEGSGGPPYF
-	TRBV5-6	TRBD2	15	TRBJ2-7	TGTGCCAGCAGCTCCCAACTAGCGGTCGCCTACGAGCAGTACTTC	CASSSQLAVAYEQYF
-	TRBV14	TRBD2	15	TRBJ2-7	TGTGCCAGCAGCCAGGGACTAGCGGGGGCCTACGAGCAGTACTTC	CASSQGLAGAYEQYF
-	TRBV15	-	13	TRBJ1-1	TGTGCCACCAGCGCACAACTGGACTCTGAAGCTTTCTTT	CATSAQLDSEAFF
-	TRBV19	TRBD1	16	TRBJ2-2	TGTGCCAGTAGTATCAGGACAGGGAGCGGCACCGGGGAGCTGTTTTTT	CASSIRTGSGTGELFF
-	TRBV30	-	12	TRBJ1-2	TGTGCCTGGGCAAAAGGGGTTCGTGGCTACACCTTC	CAWAKGVRGYTF
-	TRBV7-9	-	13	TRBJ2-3	TGTGCCAGCAGCTTTAGCGGCACAGATACGCAGTATTTT	CASSFSGTDTQYF
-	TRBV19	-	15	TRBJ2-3	TGTGCCACAAACCCACAGGGTACTAGCACAGATACGCAGTATTTT	CATNPQGTSTDTQYF
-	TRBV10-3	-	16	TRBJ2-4	TGTGCCATCGGAGATATAGGCGGAGTAGCCAAAAACATTCAGTACTTC	CAIGDIGGVAKNIQYF
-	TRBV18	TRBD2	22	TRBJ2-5	TGTGCCAGCTCTCCAAAGCGGGGGCCCCACTACGCGGGAGGGTTGGTTTTAGAGACCCAGTACTTC	CASSPKRGPHYAGGLVLETQYF
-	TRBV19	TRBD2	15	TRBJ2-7	TGTGCCAGTATGAGTATGGCGGGGGATACCTACGAGCAGTACTTC	CASMSMAGDTYEQYF
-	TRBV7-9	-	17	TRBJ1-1	TGTGCCAGCAGCTTAGGGTCGACAGGTGGGATGAACACTGAAGCTTTCTTT	CASSLGSTGGMNTEAFF
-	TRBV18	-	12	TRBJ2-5	TGTGCCAGCTCACCTGCCCGGGAGACCCAGTACTTC	CASSPARETQYF
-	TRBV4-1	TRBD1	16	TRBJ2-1	TGCGCCAGCAGCCTCCGGGACAGGGAAATTGTGAATGAGCAGTTCTTC	CASSLRDREIVNEQFF
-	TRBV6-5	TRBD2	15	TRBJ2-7	TGTGCCAGCAGTTTTACTAGCGGGAGCGCCTACGAGCAGTACTTC	CASSFTSGSAYEQYF
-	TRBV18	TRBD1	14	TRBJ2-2	TGTGCCAGCTCACCAGACAGGGGCACCGGGGAGCTGTTTTTT	CASSPDRGTGELFF
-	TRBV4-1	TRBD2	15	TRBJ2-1	TGCGCCAGCAGCCTCCTAGCGGGAGTCCACAATGAGCAGTTCTTC	CASSLLAGVHNEQFF
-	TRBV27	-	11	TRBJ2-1	TGTGCCAGCAGACGCGACAATGAGCAGTTCTTC	CASRRDNEQFF
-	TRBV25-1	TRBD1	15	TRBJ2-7	TGTGCCAGCACGGACCGGGACAGGGGGGCCTACGAGCAGTACTTC	CASTDRDRGAYEQYF
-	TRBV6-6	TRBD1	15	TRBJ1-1	TGTGCCAGCAGTCGGCCGGGACAGGGGAACACTGAAGCTTTCTTT	CASSRPGQGNTEAFF
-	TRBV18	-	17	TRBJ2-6	TGTGCCAGCTCACCAGCCAGGGTCCCCTCTGGGGCCAACGTCCTGACTTTC	CASSPARVPSGANVLTF
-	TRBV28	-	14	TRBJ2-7	TGTGCCAGCAGTTTATGGGGTAGAGGGTACGAGCAGTACTTC	CASSLWGRGYEQYF
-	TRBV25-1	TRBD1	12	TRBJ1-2	TGTGCCAGTCAGGGGGCTGGCTATGGCTACACCTTC	CASQGAGYGYTF
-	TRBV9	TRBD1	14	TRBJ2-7	TGTGCCAGCAGCGACAGGGACAGCTCCTACGAGCAGTACTTC	CASSDRDSSYEQYF
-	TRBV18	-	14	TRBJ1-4	TGTGCCAGCTCAGGGGGGGTCGGAGATGAAAAACTGTTTTTT	CASSGGVGDEKLFF
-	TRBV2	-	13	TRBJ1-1	TGTGCCAGCAGTGACAGGGGGAACACTGAAGCTTTCTTT	CASSDRGNTEAFF
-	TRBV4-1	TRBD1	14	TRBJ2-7	TGCGCCAGCAGCCATCCTTCGGCAGGGGGCGAGCAGTACTTC	CASSHPSAGGEQYF
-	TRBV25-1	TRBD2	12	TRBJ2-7	TGTGCCAGCAGTGGCACTAGCGGTATTAGTTACTTC	CASSGTSGISYF
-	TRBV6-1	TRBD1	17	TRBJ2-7	TGTGCCAGCAGTGAAGGTTTCCCGGGACAGGGCTTCTACGAGCAGTACTTC	CASSEGFPGQGFYEQYF
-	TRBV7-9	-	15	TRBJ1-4	TGTGCCAGCAGCGCACCGGGTGGGTCTAATGAAAAACTGTTTTTT	CASSAPGGSNEKLFF
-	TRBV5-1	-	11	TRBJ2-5	TGCGCCAGCAGCTTGTCGGAGACCCAGTACTTC	CASSLSETQYF
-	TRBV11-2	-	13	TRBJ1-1	TGTGCCAGCAGCTTTGTTATGAACACTGAAGCTTTCTTT	CASSFVMNTEAFF
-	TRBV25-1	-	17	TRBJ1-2	TGTGCCAGCAGTGAATATGGTGTTGGTAGGGGTTCCTATGGCTACACCTTC	CASSEYGVGRGSYGYTF
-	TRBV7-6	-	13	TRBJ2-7	TGTGCCAGCAGCTTAGCCGCGAGGTCCGAGCAGTACTTC	CASSLAARSEQYF
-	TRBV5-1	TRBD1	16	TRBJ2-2	TGCGCCAGCAGCTTATCCGGGACAGGGAACACCGGGGAGCTGTTTTTT	CASSLSGTGNTGELFF